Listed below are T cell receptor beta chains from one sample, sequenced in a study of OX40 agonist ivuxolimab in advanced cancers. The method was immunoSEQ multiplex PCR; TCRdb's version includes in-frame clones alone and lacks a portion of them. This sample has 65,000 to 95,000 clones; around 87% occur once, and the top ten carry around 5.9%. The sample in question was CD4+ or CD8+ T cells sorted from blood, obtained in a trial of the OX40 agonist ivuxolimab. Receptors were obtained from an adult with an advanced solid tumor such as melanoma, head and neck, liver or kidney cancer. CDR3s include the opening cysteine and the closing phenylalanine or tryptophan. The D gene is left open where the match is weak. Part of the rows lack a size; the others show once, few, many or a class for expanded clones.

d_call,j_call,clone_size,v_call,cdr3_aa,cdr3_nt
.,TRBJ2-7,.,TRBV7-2,CASSLRRGSSYEQYF,TGTGCCAGCAGTCTGCGACGGGGCAGCTCCTACGAGCAGTACTTC
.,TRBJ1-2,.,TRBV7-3,CASSPEAARKGYTF,TGTGCCAGCAGCCCTGAGGCAGCCCGGAAGGGCTACACCTTC
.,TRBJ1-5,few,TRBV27,CASSLVQGGQPQHF,TGTGCCAGCAGTTTAGTACAGGGAGGTCAGCCCCAGCATTTT
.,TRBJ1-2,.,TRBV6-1,CASSEVANYGYTF,TGTGCCAGCAGTGAAGTGGCTAACTATGGCTACACCTTC
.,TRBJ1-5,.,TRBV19,CASSAQGVGQPQHF,TGTGCCAGTAGTGCCCAGGGAGTTGGACAGCCCCAGCATTTT
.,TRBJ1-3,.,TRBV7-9,CASSFPPGNTIYF,TGTGCCAGCAGCTTCCCCCCCGGAAACACCATATATTTT
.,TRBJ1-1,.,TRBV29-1,CSVLDTGGTEAFF,TGCAGCGTCCTGGACACGGGGGGGACTGAAGCTTTCTTT
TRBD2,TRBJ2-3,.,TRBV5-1,CASSLDTSGSSTDTQYF,TGCGCCAGCAGCTTGGATACTAGCGGATCTAGCACAGATACGCAGTATTTT
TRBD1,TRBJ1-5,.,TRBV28,CASRLMSLQGAGNQPQHF,TGTGCCAGCAGACTCATGAGCCTACAGGGGGCCGGCAATCAGCCCCAGCATTTT
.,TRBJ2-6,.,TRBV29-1,CSVGNSGANVLTF,TGCAGCGTTGGTAACTCTGGGGCCAACGTCCTGACTTTC
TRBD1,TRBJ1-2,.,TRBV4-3,CASSRRPGGGGGYTF,TGCGCCAGCAGCCGCCGACCAGGGGGCGGAGGTGGCTACACCTTC
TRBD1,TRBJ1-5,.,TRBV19,CASSIGTGNQPQHF,TGTGCCAGTAGTATCGGGACAGGCAATCAGCCCCAGCATTTT